The 20 T cell receptor beta chains presented below share a single source sample, sequenced in a study of cytomegalovirus exposure and HLA in healthy donors. Profiled with immunoSEQ multiplex PCR; TCRdb holds only in-frame clones, not every one. The top ten hold less than 35% of the sample, which has around 150,000 clones, 82% seen once. Specimen: PBMCs. These receptors all stem from a man aged 25 to 40 in good health and CMV-seropositive.

In its sample, this clone was seen a few times. This chain links TRBV6-6 with TRBJ2-7, with 7 bases identical to TRBD2. V dropped 6 bases and J dropped 4; count of bases not matched to a gene: 9. The germline V gene has CDR1 MNHNY and CDR2 SVGAGI (reference sequence). This CDR3 is 14 amino acids long. The CDR3 loop is CASREGSSGYEQYF. The CDR3, as DNA: TGTGCCAGCAGGGAAGGGAGTAGCGGGTACGAGCAGTACTTC.

The chain joins TRBV7-2 to TRBJ2-1; D is perhaps TRBD2 (6 bases). This CDR3 comprises 14 residues. V was pared by 5 bases and J by 1 base, with 9 bases between. Germline CDR1 is SGHTA and CDR2 is FQGNSA. CDR3 DNA: TGTGCCAGCAGCCCGGGGGTTTCCTACAATGAGCAGTTCTTC. Its protein product is CASSPGVSYNEQFF.

V usage is TRBV27 and J usage is TRBJ1-2; a weak D match, TRBD1 (5 bases). Germline V lookup: CDR1 MNHEY, CDR2 SMNVEV (reference sequence). V lost 2 bases and J 4 bases, leaving 11 bases between the germline ends. The CDR3 spans 14 residues. DNA for the CDR3: TGTGCCAGCAGTTTAGCCGCAGGGTTCTATGGCTACACCTTC. Its protein is CASSLAAGFYGYTF.

The chain employs TRBV5-6 and TRBJ2-7; 9 bases fit TRBD1. V lost 5 bases to trimming and J lost 1 base; unmatched junction nucleotides: 1. This CDR3 region has 13 residues. Germline V lookup: CDR1 SGHDT, CDR2 YYEEEE. This CDR3 is CASRTGGSYEQYF. For the CDR3, the DNA is TGTGCCAGCAGGACAGGGGGATCCTACGAGCAGTACTTC.

This clone was seen a handful of times. The rearrangement joins TRBV18 to TRBJ1-2; 7 nucleotides align to TRBD1. CDR1 is KGHSH and CDR2 is LQKENI in the germline V gene. There are 16 residues in the CDR3. The junction had 7 bases not matched to a gene; V was cut back by 3 bases and J by 0 bases. The DNA of the CDR3 is TGTGCCAGCTCACCCCAATCCGGGACAGCTAACTATGGCTACACCTTC. Encoded protein: CASSPQSGTANYGYTF.

The CDR3 nucleotides read TGTGCCAGCAGCTTAGGCCAGGTCATAGGCTACACCTTC. This gives the protein CASSLGQVIGYTF. The chain recombines TRBV11-2 with TRBJ1-2; no reliable D call. Trimming pared 1 base from V and 8 bases from J, leaving 11 bases between. Looked up from germline, CDR1 is SGHAT and CDR2 is FQNNGV. The length of the CDR3 is 13 residues.

This rearrangement joins TRBV7-8 to TRBJ1-3, with D perhaps matching TRBD1 (6 bases). CDR1 and CDR2 (germline): SGHVS, FQNEAQ. V was cut by 1 base and J by 3 bases, with 10 bases left in between. The CDR3 covers 15 residues. CDR3 amino acids: CASSLGDTIGNTIYF. Here the CDR3 DNA reads TGTGCCAGCAGCTTAGGGGACACCATTGGAAACACCATATATTTT.

V is TRBV5-4 and J is TRBJ2-7, with TRBD2 matching 9 bases. Germline V gives CDR1 SGHNT, CDR2 YYREEE (reference sequence). With V trimmed by 4 bases and J by 6 bases, 14 bases remained unmatched. The CDR3 has 16 residues. CDR3 amino acids: CASSTGAGGPYREQYF. The DNA of the CDR3 is TGTGCCAGCAGCACGGGGGCGGGAGGGCCGTATCGCGAGCAGTACTTC.

This clone has a single count. The rearrangement links TRBV19 to TRBJ1-2; 8 bases fit TRBD1. There are 17 residues in the CDR3. CDR1 and CDR2 (germline): LNHDA, SQIVND (reference sequence). Trimming cost V 10 bases and J 4 bases; bases outside gene matches: 20. The CDR3 here is CATNPAPRGPIPYGYTF. CDR3 DNA sequence: TGTGCCACCAATCCAGCCCCCAGGGGGCCCATCCCCTATGGCTACACCTTC.

The chain employs TRBV9 and TRBJ1-2; 11 nucleotides line up with TRBD1. In germline, CDR1 is SGDLS, CDR2 YYNGEE. Trimming removed 4 bases from V and 8 bases from J; junction bases left unmatched: 13. There are 16 residues in the CDR3. Here the CDR3 DNA reads TGTGCCAGCAGCCTTCGGACAGGGGGCGTAATCTTCGGCTACACCTTC. This sequence encodes CASSLRTGGVIFGYTF.

The J gene is TRBJ2-1, the V gene TRBV30; D possibly corresponds to TRBD2 (6 bases). CDR1 is GTSNPN and CDR2 is SVGIG in the germline V gene (reference sequence). V was trimmed by 2 bases and J by 2 bases, leaving 10 bases between them. The CDR3 is made up of 14 amino acids. The CDR3 region has the DNA TGTGCCTGGAGTACCTGGGAGGCCTACAATGAGCAGTTCTTC. The encoded protein is CAWSTWEAYNEQFF.

V is TRBV19 and J is TRBJ2-6, with 7 bases that match TRBD1. Looked up from germline, CDR1 is LNHDA and CDR2 is SQIVND (reference sequence). This CDR3 is 16 amino acids long. The ends lost 5 bases at V and 1 base at J; junction bases unmatched: 5. The CDR3 protein is CASSDTGESGANVLTF. CDR3 nucleotides: TGTGCCAGTAGTGACACAGGGGAGTCTGGGGCCAACGTCCTGACTTTC.

The chain has TRBV6-1 and TRBJ2-4; D unclear. Germline loops: CDR1 MNHNS, CDR2 SASEGT. The CDR3 contains 15 residues. The ends were cut back, 4 bases at V and 4 bases at J, with 14 bases in the middle. The CDR3 sequence is CASSAPSAGKNIQYF. The CDR3 DNA follows: TGTGCCAGCAGTGCCCCCTCGGCCGGGAAAAACATTCAGTACTTC.

The genes are TRBV6-5 and TRBJ2-5, with D perhaps TRBD1 (6 bases). Trimming removed 0 bases at V and 5 bases at J, with 13 bases between. Germline V gene data show CDR1 as MNHEY and CDR2 as SVGAGI. There are 15 residues in the CDR3. The CDR3 nucleotides are TGTGCCAGCAGTTACTCGCAGGGGATAGGGGAGACCCAGTACTTC. This codes for CASSYSQGIGETQYF.

The J gene is TRBJ2-7, the V gene TRBV29-1; 8 bases line up with TRBD1. This CDR3 has 13 amino acids. Looked up from germline, CDR1 is SQVTM and CDR2 is ANQGSEA. V trimming: 4 bases; J trimming: 4 bases; junction bases outside the gene matches: 6. CDR3 bases: TGCAGCGTTGGAGTACAGGGGGGTTACGAGCAGTACTTC. Translation: CSVGVQGGYEQYF.

The V gene is TRBV6-5, the J gene TRBJ2-2; D uncertain. This CDR3 has 15 residues. Germline V gene data show CDR1 as MNHEY and CDR2 as SVGAGI. V lost 7 bases, J lost 0 bases, and 12 bases lay in between. CDR3 nucleotide sequence: TGTGCCAGCACCCCCCTATCGACGAACACCGGGGAGCTGTTTTTT. Encoded protein: CASTPLSTNTGELFF.

The chain couples TRBV19 to TRBJ2-6; 7 bases are a match to TRBD1. CDR3 length: 17 residues. The V gene's germline CDR1 is LNHDA and CDR2 SQIVND (reference sequence). With 3 bases clipped from V and 0 bases from J, the junction kept 5 bases outside the gene matches. The CDR3 protein is CASSMGTANSGANVLTF. The CDR3 DNA is TGTGCCAGTAGTATGGGGACAGCGAACTCTGGGGCCAACGTCCTGACTTTC. Full variable domain (missing parts from reference TRBV19 and TRBJ2-6): DGGITQSPKYLFRKEGQNVTLSCEQNLNHDAMYWYRQDPGQGLRLIYYSQIVNDFQKGDIAEGYSVSREKKESFPLTVTSAQKNPTAFYLCASSMGTANSGANVLTFGAGSRLTVL.

V and J are TRBV15 and TRBJ2-5; D not certain. The CDR3 length is 13 residues. The V end was cut by 3 bases, the J end by 1 base, with 6 bases between. The germline gives CDR1 LNHNV, CDR2 YYDKDF (reference sequence). This CDR3 is CATSSGPQETQYF. The CDR3 nucleotides are TGTGCCACCAGCAGTGGGCCCCAAGAGACCCAGTACTTC.

V is TRBV27 and J is TRBJ2-1; 7 bases are shared with TRBD1. Germline CDR1 is MNHEY and CDR2 is SMNVEV (reference sequence). CDR3 length: 13 residues. The trim removed 7 bases at V and 12 bases at J, leaving 12 bases unmatched. Here the CDR3 reads CASTRQQGSGQFF. CDR3 sequence (DNA): TGTGCCAGCACACGGCAACAGGGGTCGGGGCAGTTCTTC.

This clone has just a few counts. J is TRBJ2-2 and V is TRBV2; 8 bases map to TRBD1. The CDR3 loop spans 13 amino acids. Germline V gives CDR1 SNHLY, CDR2 FYNNEI. V trimming: 7 bases; J trimming: 5 bases; junction bases outside the gene matches: 3. The CDR3 coding sequence is TGTGCCAGCACTCGACAGGGGACCGGGGAGCTGTTTTTT. This codes for CASTRQGTGELFF. Full variable domain (rest looked up from reference TRBV2 and TRBJ2-2): EPEVTQTPSHQVTQMGQEVILRCVPISNHLYFYWYRQILGQKVEFLVSFYNNEISEKSEIFDDQFSVERPDGSNFTLKIRSTKLEDSAMYFCASTRQGTGELFFGEGSRLTVL.